Below, one TCR beta chain is given with its context. Its cognate antigen is unknown. The entry originates in a study of blood T cells in healthy people across ages. Study conclusions and caveats: Because sorting was not performed, PBMCs prevented conclusive naive versus antigen-experienced comparison.

A second PCR, run for about 7 to 11 cycles, used a sample-barcoded 5' primer plus a J-beta primer mix. From the 5' RACE reads, TCRdb called clonotypes with MiXCR, one entry per CDR3 protein. The sample yields hundreds of thousands of distinct CDR3 sequences, roughly 43% seen once. The clonotype was recovered from a man aged 25 to 45 in good health. Sequenced: blood.

CDR3 DNA sequence: TGTGCCAGCAGGAAGGACAGTTCCTACAATGAGCAGTTCTTC. Protein sequence: CASRKDSSYNEQFF. The gene calls are TRBV12-3 or TRBV12-4 and TRBJ2-1, with a weak D call TRBD1 (6 bases). The length of the CDR3 is 14 residues. Trimming left V 6 bases short and J 1 base short, with 10 bases between.